The clone carrying this T cell receptor (delta chain) was counted a few times. This likely reflects a read error, since a far larger clone is one base away. Other DNA sequences within the sample encode an identical CDR3. The CDR3 has 20 amino acids. The germline V gene encodes CDR1 TSWWSYY and CDR2 QGS. TCRdb re-called the multiplex PCR reads using CATT. The sample holds around 50,000 delta-chain clones, roughly 1.9% seen once. This specimen belongs to a study of γδ T cells in repeated Plasmodium falciparum infection. Bulk repertoires came from Vgamma9/Vdelta2+ or Vdelta2-negative gammadelta T cells flow-sorted from PBMC.

The rearrangement joins TRDV1 to TRDJ1, with 8 bases matching TRDD3. TCRdb gives no J gene; it was assigned here by matching the DNA to germline. What was sequenced was gamma-delta T cells from blood. The clonotype was recovered from a pool of human donors (malaria-infected and uninfected, not separated). Here the CDR3 reads CALGDPVFLTYWGYTDKLIF. The CDR3, as DNA: TGCGCTCTTGGGGATCCCGTCTTCCTGACGTACTGGGGGTACACCGATAAACTCATCTTT.